A selection of T cell receptor beta chains follows, all from one sample in a study of blood T cell repertoires in COVID-19. Profiled with immunoSEQ multiplex PCR; TCRdb holds only in-frame clones, not every one. The repertoire holds about 480,000 clones, with 80% to 90% as singletons. Source material: peripheral blood. The source of these receptors is a man aged 18 to 35 with COVID-19, enrolled during active disease. Both conserved end residues are part of each CDR3. A D gene is named only where the DNA matches it firmly. Clone size is shown for a subset of rows, as once, few, many or a class of expanded clone.

>-|-|TRBV15|TRBJ2-7
CATSRDYSDPRTYEQYF
TGTGCCACCAGCAGAGATTATTCGGACCCCAGGACTTACGAGCAGTACTTC
>TRBD1|-|TRBV27|TRBJ2-1
CASSLSGTGSYNEQFF
TGTGCCAGCAGTTTATCTGGGACAGGCTCCTACAATGAGCAGTTCTTC
>-|-|TRBV5-4|TRBJ1-1
CASSLVGRAEAFF
TGTGCCAGCAGCTTGGTCGGTCGGGCTGAAGCTTTCTTT
>TRBD2|-|TRBV14|TRBJ2-1
CASSQSGLAIGGYNEQFF
TGTGCCAGCAGCCAATCGGGACTAGCGATCGGTGGCTACAATGAGCAGTTCTTC
>-|-|TRBV2|TRBJ2-3
CASSENREDTQYF
TGTGCCAGCAGTGAAAACCGCGAGGATACGCAGTATTTT
>-|once|TRBV5-1|TRBJ1-1
CASSLAAVNTEAFF
TGCGCCAGCAGCTTGGCCGCAGTTAACACTGAAGCTTTCTTT
>TRBD1|-|TRBV7-8|TRBJ1-5
CASSAGQGGQPQHF
TGTGCCAGCAGCGCCGGACAGGGGGGTCAGCCCCAGCATTTT
>TRBD2|-|TRBV6-5|TRBJ2-5
CASSPFAGAKTQYF
TGTGCCAGCAGTCCCTTTGCGGGAGCTAAGACCCAGTACTTC
>TRBD2|once|TRBV4-2|TRBJ2-5
CASSQGVRAGGPGETQYF
TGTGCCAGCAGCCAAGGGGTACGAGCGGGAGGGCCTGGGGAGACCCAGTACTTC
>-|-|TRBV24-1|TRBJ2-1
CATSVQGWNNEQFF
TGTGCCACCAGTGTTCAGGGATGGAACAATGAGCAGTTCTTC
>-|-|TRBV7-2|TRBJ2-4
CASSLGTTIAKNIQYF
TGTGCCAGCAGCTTAGGGACTACTATAGCCAAAAACATTCAGTACTTC
>TRBD2|once|TRBV5-1|TRBJ2-3
CASSLSPSGIAGDTQYF
TGCGCCAGCAGCTTGTCCCCTAGCGGGATAGCGGGAGATACGCAGTATTTT
>TRBD1|-|TRBV6-5|TRBJ2-7
CASSRGTGSYEQYF
TGTGCCAGCAGTCGCGGGACAGGGAGCTACGAGCAGTACTTC
>TRBD1|-|TRBV5-1|TRBJ1-6
CASSPRQGTSSYNSPLHF
TGCGCCAGCAGCCCCCGACAGGGAACATCCTCCTATAATTCACCCCTCCACTTT
>TRBD2|once|TRBV10-3|TRBJ2-3
CAIKGGRDVDTQYF
TGTGCCATCAAGGGCGGGAGGGATGTAGATACGCAGTATTTT
>-|-|TRBV7-3|TRBJ2-7
CASSPRQGGEQYF
TGTGCCAGCAGCCCACGACAGGGAGGCGAGCAGTACTTC
>TRBD2|-|TRBV19|TRBJ2-3
CASTRLGGGAFTDTQYF
TGTGCCAGCACTCGACTTGGCGGGGGGGCCTTTACAGATACGCAGTATTTT
>TRBD2|-|TRBV4-1|TRBJ2-3
CASSQQSGGGWDTQYF
TGCGCCAGCAGCCAACAGAGCGGGGGCGGCTGGGATACGCAGTATTTT
>TRBD2|once|TRBV6-1|TRBJ2-5
CASSGEAAGYRETQYF
TGTGCCAGCAGTGGGGAGGCAGCGGGGTATCGAGAGACCCAGTACTTC
>-|-|TRBV15|TRBJ1-5
CATSRGGPQHF
TGTGCCACCAGCAGGGGAGGGCCCCAGCATTTT
>TRBD1|-|TRBV7-2|TRBJ2-3
CASSPGTGVGTDTQYF
TGTGCCAGCAGCCCCGGCACAGGGGTGGGCACAGATACGCAGTATTTT
>-|-|TRBV2|TRBJ1-1
CASSTKRGGTEAFF
TGTGCCAGCAGTACAAAAAGAGGGGGAACTGAAGCTTTCTTT
>-|-|TRBV5-4|TRBJ2-6
CASSLVRLASGANVLTF
TGTGCCAGCAGCCTGGTCAGGCTTGCCTCTGGGGCCAACGTCCTGACTTTC
>-|-|TRBV7-2|TRBJ2-2
CASSWSSANTGELFF
TGTGCCAGCAGCTGGTCTAGCGCAAACACCGGGGAGCTGTTTTTT
>-|-|TRBV7-9|TRBJ2-7
CASSLVASREQYF
TGTGCCAGCAGCTTAGTAGCCAGCCGCGAGCAGTACTTC
>-|-|TRBV5-5|TRBJ1-5
CASSLYGGSNQPQHF
TGTGCCAGCAGCTTGTACGGGGGGTCGAATCAGCCCCAGCATTTT
>TRBD1|-|TRBV29-1|TRBJ1-4
CSAGTGPMELFF
TGCAGCGCCGGGACAGGGCCTATGGAACTGTTTTTT
>-|-|TRBV5-1|TRBJ2-1
CASSLEGLGNEQFF
TGCGCCAGCAGCTTGGAGGGGTTGGGAAATGAGCAGTTCTTC
>TRBD2|-|TRBV7-2|TRBJ2-2
CASSLVSSGSGELFF
TGTGCCAGCAGCTTAGTTTCTAGCGGGAGCGGGGAGCTGTTTTTT
>-|-|TRBV18|TRBJ1-4
CASSPRAGEANEKLFF
TGTGCCAGCTCACCGCGTGCCGGAGAGGCTAATGAAAAACTGTTTTTT
>-|-|TRBV12-5|TRBJ1-1
CASASEYSAEAFF
TGTGCTAGTGCATCGGAGTACTCGGCTGAAGCTTTCTTT
>TRBD2|-|TRBV30|TRBJ2-1
CAWDFSGTYNEQFF
TGTGCCTGGGACTTTAGCGGGACCTACAATGAGCAGTTCTTC
>-|-|TRBV6-5|TRBJ1-2
CASNNFAGANYGYTF
TGTGCCAGCAACAACTTCGCAGGGGCTAACTATGGCTACACCTTC